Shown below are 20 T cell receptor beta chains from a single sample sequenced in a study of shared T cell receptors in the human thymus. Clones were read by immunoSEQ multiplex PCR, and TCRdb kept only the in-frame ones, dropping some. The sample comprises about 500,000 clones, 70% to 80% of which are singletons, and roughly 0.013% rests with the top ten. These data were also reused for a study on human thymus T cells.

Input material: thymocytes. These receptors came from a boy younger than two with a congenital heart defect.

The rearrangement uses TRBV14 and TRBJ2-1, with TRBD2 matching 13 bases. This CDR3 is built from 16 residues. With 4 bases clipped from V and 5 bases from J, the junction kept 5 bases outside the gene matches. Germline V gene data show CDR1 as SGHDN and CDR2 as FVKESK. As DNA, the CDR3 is TGTGCCAGCAGCCGAAGGGGACTAGCGGGAAACAATGAGCAGTTCTTC. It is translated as CASSRRGLAGNNEQFF.

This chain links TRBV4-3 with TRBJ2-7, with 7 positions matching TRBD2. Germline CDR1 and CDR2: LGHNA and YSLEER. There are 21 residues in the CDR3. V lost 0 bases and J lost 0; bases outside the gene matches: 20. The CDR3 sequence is CASSQDGSDRSGPLSSYEQYF. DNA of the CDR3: TGCGCCAGCAGCCAAGATGGGTCCGATCGTAGCGGGCCTCTGAGCTCCTACGAGCAGTACTTC.

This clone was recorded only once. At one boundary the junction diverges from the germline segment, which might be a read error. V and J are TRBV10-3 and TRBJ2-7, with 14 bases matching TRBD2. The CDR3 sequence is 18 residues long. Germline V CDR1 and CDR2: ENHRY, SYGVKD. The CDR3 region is CAISGGLAGDTASHEQYF. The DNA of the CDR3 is TGTGCCATCAGTGGGGGACTAGCGGGAGATACAGCCTCCCACGAGCAGTACTTC.

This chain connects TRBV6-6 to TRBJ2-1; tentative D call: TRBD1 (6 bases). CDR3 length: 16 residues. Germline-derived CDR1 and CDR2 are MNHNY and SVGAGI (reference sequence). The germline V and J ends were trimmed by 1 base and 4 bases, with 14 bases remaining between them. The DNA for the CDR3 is TGTGCCAGCAGTTACTTGGGACACCTGCCATACAATGAGCAGTTCTTC. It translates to CASSYLGHLPYNEQFF.

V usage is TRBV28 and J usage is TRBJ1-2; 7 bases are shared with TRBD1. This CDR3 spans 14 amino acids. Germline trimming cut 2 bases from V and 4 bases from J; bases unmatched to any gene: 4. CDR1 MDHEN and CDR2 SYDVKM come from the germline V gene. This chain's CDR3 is CASSLEGATYGYTF. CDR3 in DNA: TGTGCCAGCAGTTTAGAGGGGGCGACCTATGGCTACACCTTC.

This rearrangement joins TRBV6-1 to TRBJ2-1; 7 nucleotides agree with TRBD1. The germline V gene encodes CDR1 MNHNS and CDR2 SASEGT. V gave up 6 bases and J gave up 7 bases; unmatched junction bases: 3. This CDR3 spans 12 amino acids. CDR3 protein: CASSNRGNEQFF. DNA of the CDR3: TGTGCCAGCAGCAACAGGGGAAATGAGCAGTTCTTC.

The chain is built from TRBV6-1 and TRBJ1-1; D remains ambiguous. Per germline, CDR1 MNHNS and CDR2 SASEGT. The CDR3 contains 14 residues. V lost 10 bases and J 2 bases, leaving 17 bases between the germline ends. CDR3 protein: CATKYCGRNTEAFF. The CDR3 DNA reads TGTGCCACAAAGTATTGTGGGAGAAACACTGAAGCTTTCTTT.

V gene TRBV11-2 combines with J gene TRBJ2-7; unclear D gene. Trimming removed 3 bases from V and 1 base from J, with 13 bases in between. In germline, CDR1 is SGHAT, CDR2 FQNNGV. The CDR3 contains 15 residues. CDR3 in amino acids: CASSFEARPSYEQYF. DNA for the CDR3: TGTGCCAGCAGCTTTGAGGCCCGCCCTTCCTACGAGCAGTACTTC.

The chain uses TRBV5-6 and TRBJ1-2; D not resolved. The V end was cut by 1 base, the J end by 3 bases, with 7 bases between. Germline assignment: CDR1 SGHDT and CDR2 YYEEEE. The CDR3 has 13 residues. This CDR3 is CASSLISDYGYTF. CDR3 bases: TGTGCCAGCAGCTTGATCAGCGACTATGGCTACACCTTC.

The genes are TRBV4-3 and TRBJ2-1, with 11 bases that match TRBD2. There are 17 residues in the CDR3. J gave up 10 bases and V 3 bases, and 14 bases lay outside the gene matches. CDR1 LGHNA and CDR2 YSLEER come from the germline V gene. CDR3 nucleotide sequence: TGCGCCAGCAGCCAGGACACTAGCGGGAGAGGCTCCATAGAGCAGTTCTTC. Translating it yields CASSQDTSGRGSIEQFF.

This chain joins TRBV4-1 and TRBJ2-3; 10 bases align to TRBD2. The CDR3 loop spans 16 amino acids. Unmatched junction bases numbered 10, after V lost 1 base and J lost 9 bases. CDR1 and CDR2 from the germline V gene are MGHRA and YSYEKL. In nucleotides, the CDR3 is TGCGCCAGCAGCCAAGTGGCGGTAGCGGGAGGTGGAACGCAGTATTTT. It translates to CASSQVAVAGGGTQYF.

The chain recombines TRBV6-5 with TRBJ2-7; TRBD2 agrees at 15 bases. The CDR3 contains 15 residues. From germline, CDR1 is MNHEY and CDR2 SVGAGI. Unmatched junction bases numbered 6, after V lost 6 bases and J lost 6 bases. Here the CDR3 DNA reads TGTGCCAGCAGAGGACTAGCGGGAGGGCCGGTCGAGCAGTACTTC. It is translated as CASRGLAGGPVEQYF.

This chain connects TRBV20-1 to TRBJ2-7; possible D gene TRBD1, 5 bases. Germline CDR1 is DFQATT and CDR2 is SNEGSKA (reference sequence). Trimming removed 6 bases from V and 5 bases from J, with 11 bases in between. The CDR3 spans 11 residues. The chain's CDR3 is CSAKRGNEQYF. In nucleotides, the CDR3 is TGCAGTGCAAAAAGGGGAAACGAGCAGTACTTC.

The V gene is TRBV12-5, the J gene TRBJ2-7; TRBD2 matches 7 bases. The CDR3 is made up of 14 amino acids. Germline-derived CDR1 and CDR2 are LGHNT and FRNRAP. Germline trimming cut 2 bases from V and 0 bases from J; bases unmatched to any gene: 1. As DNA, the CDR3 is TGTGCTAGTGGTTTGCCTAGCGGCTCCTACGAGCAGTACTTC. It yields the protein CASGLPSGSYEQYF. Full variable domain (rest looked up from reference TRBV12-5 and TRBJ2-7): DARVTQTPRHKVTEMGQEVTMRCQPILGHNTVFWYRQTMMQGLELLAYFRNRAPLDDSGMPKDRFSAEMPDATLATLKIQPSEPRDSAVYFCASGLPSGSYEQYFGPGTRLTVT.

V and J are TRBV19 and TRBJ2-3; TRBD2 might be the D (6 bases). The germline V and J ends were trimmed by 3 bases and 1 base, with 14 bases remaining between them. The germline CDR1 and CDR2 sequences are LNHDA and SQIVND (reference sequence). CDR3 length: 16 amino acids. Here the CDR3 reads CASSILRLGGTDTQYF. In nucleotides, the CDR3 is TGTGCCAGTAGTATCCTCCGACTAGGGGGCACAGATACGCAGTATTTT.

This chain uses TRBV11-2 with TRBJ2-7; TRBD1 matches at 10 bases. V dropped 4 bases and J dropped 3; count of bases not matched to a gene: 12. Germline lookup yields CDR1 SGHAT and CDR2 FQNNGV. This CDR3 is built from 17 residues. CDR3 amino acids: CASSWVAGTGDFYEQYF. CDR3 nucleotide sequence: TGTGCCAGCAGCTGGGTGGCCGGGACAGGGGACTTCTACGAGCAGTACTTC.

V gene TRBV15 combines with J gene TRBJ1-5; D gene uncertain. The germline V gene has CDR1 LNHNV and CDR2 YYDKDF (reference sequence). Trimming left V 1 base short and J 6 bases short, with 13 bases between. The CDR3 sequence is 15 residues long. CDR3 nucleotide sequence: TGTGCCACCAGCAGAGGCCCCGGGGAGGTTCAGCCCCAGCATTTT. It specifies CATSRGPGEVQPQHF.

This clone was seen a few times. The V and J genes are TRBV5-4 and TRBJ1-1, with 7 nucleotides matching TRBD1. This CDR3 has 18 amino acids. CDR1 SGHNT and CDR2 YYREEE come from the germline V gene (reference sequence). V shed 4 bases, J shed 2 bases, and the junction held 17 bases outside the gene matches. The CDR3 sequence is CASSVTVTPGGENTEAFF. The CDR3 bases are TGTGCCAGCAGCGTTACGGTTACCCCAGGGGGAGAAAACACTGAAGCTTTCTTT.

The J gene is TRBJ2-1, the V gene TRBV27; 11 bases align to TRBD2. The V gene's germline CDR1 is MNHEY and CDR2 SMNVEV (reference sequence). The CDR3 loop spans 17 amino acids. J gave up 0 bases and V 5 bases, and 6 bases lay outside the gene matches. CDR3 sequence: CASSPLTSGVSYNEQFF. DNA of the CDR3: TGTGCCAGCAGTCCCCTGACTAGCGGGGTCTCCTACAATGAGCAGTTCTTC.

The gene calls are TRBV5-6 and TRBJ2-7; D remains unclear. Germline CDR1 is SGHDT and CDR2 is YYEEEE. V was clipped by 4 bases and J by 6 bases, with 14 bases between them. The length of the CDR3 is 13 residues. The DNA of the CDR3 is TGTGCCAGCAGCCCCTTTATGGTGGCCGAGCAGTACTTC. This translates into CASSPFMVAEQYF.